This paragraph covers one TCR beta chain sequence. This CDR3 contains 18 residues. The ends lost 5 bases at V and 4 bases at J; junction bases unmatched: 14. The germline V gene has CDR1 LNHDA and CDR2 SQIVND (reference sequence). Here immunoSEQ multiplex PCR was the method, and the copy in TCRdb shows in-frame clones only, minus some. The sample records around 470,000 clones, 80% to 95% being singletons. The data stem from a study of blood T cell repertoires in COVID-19. The sample taken for sequencing was PBMCs or T cells enriched from blood (not recorded which). The sequence came from a man between 18 and 35 years old who had recovered from COVID-19. The gene calls are TRBV19 and TRBJ2-2, with 9 nucleotides matching TRBD2. The CDR3 loop is CASSGFPGTSRPTGELFF. As DNA, the CDR3 is TGTGCCAGTAGTGGCTTTCCCGGGACTAGCCGCCCCACCGGGGAGCTGTTTTTT.